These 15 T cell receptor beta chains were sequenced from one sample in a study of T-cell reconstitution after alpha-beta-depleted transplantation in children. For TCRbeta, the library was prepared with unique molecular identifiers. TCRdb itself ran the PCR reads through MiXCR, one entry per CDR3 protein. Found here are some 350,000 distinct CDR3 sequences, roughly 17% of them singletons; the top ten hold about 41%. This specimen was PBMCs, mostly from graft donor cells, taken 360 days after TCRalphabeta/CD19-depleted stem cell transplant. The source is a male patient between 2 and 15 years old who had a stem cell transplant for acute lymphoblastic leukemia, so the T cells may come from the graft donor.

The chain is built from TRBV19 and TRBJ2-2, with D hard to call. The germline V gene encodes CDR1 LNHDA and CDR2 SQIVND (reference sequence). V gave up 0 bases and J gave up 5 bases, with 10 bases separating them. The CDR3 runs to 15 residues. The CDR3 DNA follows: TGTGCCAGTAGTATAGATCTATACGGGACCGGGGAGCTGTTTTTT. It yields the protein CASSIDLYGTGELFF. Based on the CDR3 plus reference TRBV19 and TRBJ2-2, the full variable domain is DGGITQSPKYLFRKEGQNVTLSCEQNLNHDAMYWYRQDPGQGLRLIYYSQIVNDFQKGDIAEGYSVSREKKESFPLTVTSAQKNPTAFYLCASSIDLYGTGELFFGEGSRLTVL.

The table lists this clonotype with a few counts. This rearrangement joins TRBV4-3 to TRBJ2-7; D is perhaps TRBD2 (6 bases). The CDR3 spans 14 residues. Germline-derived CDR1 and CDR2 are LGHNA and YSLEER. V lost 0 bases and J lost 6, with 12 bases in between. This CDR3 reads CASSQDGSSGEQYF. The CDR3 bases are TGCGCCAGCAGCCAAGATGGTAGTAGCGGCGAGCAGTACTTC.

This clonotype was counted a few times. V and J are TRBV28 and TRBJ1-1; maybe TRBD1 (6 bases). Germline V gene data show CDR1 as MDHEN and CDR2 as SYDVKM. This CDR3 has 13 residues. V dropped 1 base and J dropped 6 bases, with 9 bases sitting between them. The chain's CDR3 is CASSLYRAAEAFF. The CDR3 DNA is TGTGCCAGCAGTTTATACAGGGCCGCTGAAGCTTTCTTT.

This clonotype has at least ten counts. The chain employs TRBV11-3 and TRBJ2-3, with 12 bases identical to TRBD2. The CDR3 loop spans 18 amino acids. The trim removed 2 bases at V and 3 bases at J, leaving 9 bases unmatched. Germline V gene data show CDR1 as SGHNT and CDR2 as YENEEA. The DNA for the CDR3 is TGTGCCAGCAGCTTAACCCCCGGACTAGCGGGACGGACAGATACGCAGTATTTT. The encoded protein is CASSLTPGLAGRTDTQYF.

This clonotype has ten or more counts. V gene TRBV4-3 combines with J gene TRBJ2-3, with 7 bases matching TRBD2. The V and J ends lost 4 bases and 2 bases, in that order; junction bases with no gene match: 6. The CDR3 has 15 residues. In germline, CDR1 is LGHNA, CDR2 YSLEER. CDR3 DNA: TGCGCCAGCAGCCCCGGGACTACCCCCACAGATACGCAGTATTTT. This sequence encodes CASSPGTTPTDTQYF.

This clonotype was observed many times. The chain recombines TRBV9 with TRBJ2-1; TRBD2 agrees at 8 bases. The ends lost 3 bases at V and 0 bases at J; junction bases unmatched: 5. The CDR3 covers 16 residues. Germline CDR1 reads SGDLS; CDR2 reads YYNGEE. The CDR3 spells CASSALSGSSYNEQFF. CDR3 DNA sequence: TGTGCCAGCAGCGCATTAAGCGGGAGCTCCTACAATGAGCAGTTCTTC.

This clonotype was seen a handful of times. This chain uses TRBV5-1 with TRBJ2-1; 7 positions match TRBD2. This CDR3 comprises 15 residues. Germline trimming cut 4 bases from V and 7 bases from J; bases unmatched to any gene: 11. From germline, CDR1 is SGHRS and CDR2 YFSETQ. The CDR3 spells CASSTSGISANEQFF. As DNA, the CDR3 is TGCGCCAGCAGCACCAGCGGGATTTCCGCTAATGAGCAGTTCTTC.

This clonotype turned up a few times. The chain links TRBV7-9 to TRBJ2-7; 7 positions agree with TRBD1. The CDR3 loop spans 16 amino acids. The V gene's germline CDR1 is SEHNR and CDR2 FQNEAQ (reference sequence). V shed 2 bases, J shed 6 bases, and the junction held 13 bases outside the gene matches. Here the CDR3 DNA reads TGTGCCAGCAGCTTAAGGCAGGGGGTGAAATGGAGCGAGCAGTACTTC. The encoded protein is CASSLRQGVKWSEQYF.

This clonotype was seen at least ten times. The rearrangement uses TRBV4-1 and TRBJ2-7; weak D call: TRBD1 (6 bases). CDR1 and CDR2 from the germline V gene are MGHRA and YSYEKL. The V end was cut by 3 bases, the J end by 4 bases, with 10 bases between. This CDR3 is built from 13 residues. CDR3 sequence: CASSQGTGYEQYF. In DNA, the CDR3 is TGCGCCAGCAGCCAGGGTACAGGGTACGAGCAGTACTTC.

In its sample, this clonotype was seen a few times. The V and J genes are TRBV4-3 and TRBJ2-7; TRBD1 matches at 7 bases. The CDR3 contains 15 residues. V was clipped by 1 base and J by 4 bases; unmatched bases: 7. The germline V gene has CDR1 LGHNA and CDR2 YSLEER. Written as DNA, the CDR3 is TGCGCCAGCAGCCAAGTTGTAGGACAGGTTTACGAGCAGTACTTC. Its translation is CASSQVVGQVYEQYF.

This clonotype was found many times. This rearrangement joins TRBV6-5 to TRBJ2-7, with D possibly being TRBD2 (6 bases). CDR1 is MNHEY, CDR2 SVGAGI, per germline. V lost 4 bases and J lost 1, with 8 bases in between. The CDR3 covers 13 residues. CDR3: CASSWGLSYEQYF. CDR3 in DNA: TGTGCCAGCAGTTGGGGACTGTCCTACGAGCAGTACTTC.

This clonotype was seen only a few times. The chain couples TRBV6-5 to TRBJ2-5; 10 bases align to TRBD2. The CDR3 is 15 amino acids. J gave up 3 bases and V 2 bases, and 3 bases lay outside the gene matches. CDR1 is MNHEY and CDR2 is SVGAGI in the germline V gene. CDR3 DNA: TGTGCCAGCAGTTACGGGACTAGCGAAGAAGAGACCCAGTACTTC. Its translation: CASSYGTSEEETQYF.

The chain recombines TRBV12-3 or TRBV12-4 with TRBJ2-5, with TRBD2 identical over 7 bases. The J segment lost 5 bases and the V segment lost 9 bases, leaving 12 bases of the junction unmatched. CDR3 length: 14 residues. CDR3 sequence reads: CASRKGGSTETQYF. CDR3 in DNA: TGTGCCAGTCGCAAGGGCGGGAGTACTGAGACCCAGTACTTC.

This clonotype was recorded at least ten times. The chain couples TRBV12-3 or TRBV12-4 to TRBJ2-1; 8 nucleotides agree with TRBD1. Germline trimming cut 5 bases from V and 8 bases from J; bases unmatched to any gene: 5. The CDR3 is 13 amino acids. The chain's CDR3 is CASSRDRMDEQFF. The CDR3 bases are TGTGCCAGCAGTAGGGACAGGATGGATGAGCAGTTCTTC.

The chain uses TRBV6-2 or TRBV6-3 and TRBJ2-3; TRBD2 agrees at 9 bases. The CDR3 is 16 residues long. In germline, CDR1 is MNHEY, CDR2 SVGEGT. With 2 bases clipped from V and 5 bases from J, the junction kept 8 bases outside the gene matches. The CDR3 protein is CASSYARLTSGDTQYF. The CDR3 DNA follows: TGTGCCAGCAGTTACGCCCGGCTGACTAGCGGAGATACGCAGTATTTT.